The 9 T cell receptor beta chains given below trace back to one sample, sequenced in a study of blood T cell repertoires in COVID-19. Repertoires were generated with immunoSEQ multiplex PCR, while TCRdb's copy carries only in-frame clones and drops some. Counted here are 200,000 or so clones, roughly 84% occurring once; the ten biggest clones make up less than 8%. Input material: PBMCs or T cells enriched from blood (not recorded which). The source of these receptors is a man aged 25-45 years in a cohort exposed to, infected with or recovered from COVID-19 (not recorded which).

The chain employs TRBV6-5 and TRBJ2-7; D is uncertain. Germline-derived CDR1 and CDR2 are MNHEY and SVGAGI. The CDR3 spans 15 residues. Trimming removed 2 bases at V and 0 bases at J, with 11 bases between. Written as DNA, the CDR3 is TGTGCCAGCAGTTACAACCAACCAGGCTCCTACGAGCAGTACTTC. It yields the protein CASSYNQPGSYEQYF.

The gene calls are TRBV5-1 and TRBJ2-2; 8 nucleotides align to TRBD2. The CDR3 extends over 14 amino acids. The germline V gene encodes CDR1 SGHRS and CDR2 YFSETQ. V shed 6 bases and J 1 base; nucleotides not matched to a gene: 2. CDR3 residues: CASTSGLNTGELFF. In DNA, the CDR3 is TGCGCCAGCACTAGCGGGTTGAACACCGGGGAGCTGTTTTTT.

V is TRBV28 and J is TRBJ1-5; 7 nucleotides agree with TRBD1. Germline lookup yields CDR1 MDHEN and CDR2 SYDVKM. This CDR3 is 15 amino acids long. V trimming: 6 bases; J trimming: 7 bases; junction bases outside the gene matches: 12. The CDR3 loop reads CASRGGGQGGQPQHF. CDR3 coding DNA: TGTGCCAGCAGAGGCGGCGGGCAGGGGGGCCAGCCCCAGCATTTT. Drawing the rest from reference TRBV28 and TRBJ1-5, the complete variable domain is DVKVTQSSRYLVKRTGEKVFLECVQDMDHENMFWYRQDPGLGLRLIYFSYDVKMKEKGDIPEGYSVSREKKERFSLILESASTNQTSMYLCASRGGGQGGQPQHFGDGTRLSIL.

The chain joins TRBV13 to TRBJ2-4; D may be TRBD2 (6 bases). This CDR3 region has 19 residues. Looked up from germline, CDR1 is PRHDT and CDR2 is FYEKMQ (reference sequence). The V end was cut by 5 bases, the J end by 1 base, with 24 bases between. The CDR3 reads CASSPPGLIPGWAKNIQYF. The CDR3 coding sequence is TGTGCCAGCAGCCCCCCGGGACTCATACCTGGGTGGGCCAAAAACATTCAGTACTTC.

The chain combines TRBV7-2 with TRBJ1-1; 7 bases are shared with TRBD1. V lost 4 bases and J lost 8; bases outside the gene matches: 10. This CDR3 region has 14 residues. In germline, CDR1 is SGHTA, CDR2 FQGNSA. DNA of the CDR3: TGTGCCAGCAGCTATTTACGCACGGACAGGGAAGCTTTCTTT. Translating it yields CASSYLRTDREAFF.

The J gene is TRBJ2-1, the V gene TRBV11-2; no clear D. The CDR3 has 11 residues. Trimming cost V 3 bases and J 12 bases, with 9 bases left between them. From germline, CDR1 is SGHAT and CDR2 FQNNGV. The CDR3 spells CASSFDWVQFF. CDR3 nucleotides: TGTGCCAGCAGCTTCGACTGGGTGCAGTTCTTC. Full variable domain (missing parts from reference TRBV11-2 and TRBJ2-1): EAGVAQSPRYKIIEKRQSVAFWCNPISGHATLYWYQQILGQGPKLLIQFQNNGVVDDSQLPKDRFSAERLKGVDSTLKIQPAKLEDSAVYLCASSFDWVQFFGPGTRLTVL.

The chain carries TRBV28 and TRBJ1-5; no firm D call. The germline CDR1 and CDR2 sequences are MDHEN and SYDVKM. This CDR3 has 14 amino acids. The V end lost 2 bases, the J end lost 11 bases, and 16 bases lay between the germline ends. The CDR3 region is CASSLMGLGGSQHF. CDR3 DNA: TGTGCCAGCAGTTTAATGGGGTTGGGAGGGTCCCAGCATTTT.

The J gene is TRBJ1-2, the V gene TRBV28; tentatively, D is TRBD1 (5 bases). Deletions cut 3 bases from V and 0 bases from J, with 17 bases between. Germline loops: CDR1 MDHEN, CDR2 SYDVKM. The CDR3 consists of 17 residues. CDR3 nucleotides: TGTGCCAGCAGTTTTCCCCTGACAGCTAATTCTAACTATGGCTACACCTTC. It codes for CASSFPLTANSNYGYTF.

The chain couples TRBV28 to TRBJ1-2, with 9 bases that match TRBD1. The CDR3 contains 14 residues. The V segment lost 8 bases and the J segment 8 bases; nucleotides outside the gene matches: 12. In germline, CDR1 is MDHEN, CDR2 SYDVKM. CDR3 sequence (DNA): TGTGCCAGCCTCTACCCCACAGGGGGCCGAGGCTACACCTTC. Amino acids: CASLYPTGGRGYTF.